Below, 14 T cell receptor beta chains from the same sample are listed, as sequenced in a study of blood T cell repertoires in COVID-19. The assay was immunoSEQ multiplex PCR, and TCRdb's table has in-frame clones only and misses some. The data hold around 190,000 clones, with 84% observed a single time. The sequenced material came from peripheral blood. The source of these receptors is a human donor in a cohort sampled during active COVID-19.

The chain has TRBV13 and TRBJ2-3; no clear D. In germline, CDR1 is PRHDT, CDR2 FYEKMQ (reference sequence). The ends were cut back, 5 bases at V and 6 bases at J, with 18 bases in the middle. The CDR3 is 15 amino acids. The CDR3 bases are TGTGCCAGCAGCGATCGGAGTTCCGATTGGGATACGCAGTATTTT. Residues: CASSDRSSDWDTQYF.

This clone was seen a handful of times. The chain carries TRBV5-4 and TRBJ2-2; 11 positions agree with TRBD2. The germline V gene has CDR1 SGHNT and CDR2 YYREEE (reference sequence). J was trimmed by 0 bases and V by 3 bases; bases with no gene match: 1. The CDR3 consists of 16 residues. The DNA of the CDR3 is TGTGCCAGCAGCTCGACTAGCGGGGCGAACACCGGGGAGCTGTTTTTT. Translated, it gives CASSSTSGANTGELFF.

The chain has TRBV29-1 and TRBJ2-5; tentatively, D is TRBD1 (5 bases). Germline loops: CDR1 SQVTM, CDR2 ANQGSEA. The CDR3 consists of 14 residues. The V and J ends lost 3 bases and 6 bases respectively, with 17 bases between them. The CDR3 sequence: CSVEEQGKGKTQYF. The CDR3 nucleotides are TGCAGCGTTGAGGAGCAGGGAAAGGGAAAGACCCAGTACTTC.

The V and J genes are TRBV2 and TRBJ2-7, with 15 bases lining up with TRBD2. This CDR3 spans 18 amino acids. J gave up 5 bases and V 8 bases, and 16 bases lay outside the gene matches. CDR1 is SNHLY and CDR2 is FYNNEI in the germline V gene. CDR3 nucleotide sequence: TGTGCCAGCCGTGGACGGGGACTAGCGGGAGGATTTAGGAACGAGCAGTACTTC. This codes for CASRGRGLAGGFRNEQYF.

CDR3 loop: CASSQDRGDQPQHF. DNA of the CDR3: TGTGCCAGCAGCCAAGACCGGGGGGATCAGCCCCAGCATTTT. V gene TRBV4-2 combines with J gene TRBJ1-5, with D perhaps TRBD1 (5 bases). The germline V and J ends were trimmed by 0 bases and 5 bases, with 8 bases remaining between them. The CDR3 has 14 residues. In germline, CDR1 is LGHNA, CDR2 YNFKEQ.

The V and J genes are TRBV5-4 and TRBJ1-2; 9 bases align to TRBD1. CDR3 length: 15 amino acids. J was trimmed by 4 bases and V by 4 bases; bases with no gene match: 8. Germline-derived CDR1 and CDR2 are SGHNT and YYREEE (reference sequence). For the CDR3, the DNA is TGTGCCAGCAGCCGACCGGGACAGGGTCCCTATGGCTACACCTTC. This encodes CASSRPGQGPYGYTF.

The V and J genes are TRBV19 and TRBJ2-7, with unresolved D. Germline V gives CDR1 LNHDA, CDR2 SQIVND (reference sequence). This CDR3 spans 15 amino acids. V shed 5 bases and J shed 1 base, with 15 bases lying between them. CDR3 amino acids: CASSPASGVSYEQYF. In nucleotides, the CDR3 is TGTGCCAGTAGTCCCGCTTCGGGTGTTTCCTACGAGCAGTACTTC.

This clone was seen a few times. CDR3 in amino acids: CASIGLAGGETQYF. The CDR3 DNA reads as TGTGCCAGCATTGGACTAGCGGGAGGAGAGACCCAGTACTTC. This sequence joins TRBV6-4 and TRBJ2-5; 14 bases are a match to TRBD2. Germline lookup yields CDR1 MRHNA and CDR2 SNTAGT. The CDR3 spans 14 residues. J lost 4 bases, V lost 7 bases, and 2 bases had no gene match.

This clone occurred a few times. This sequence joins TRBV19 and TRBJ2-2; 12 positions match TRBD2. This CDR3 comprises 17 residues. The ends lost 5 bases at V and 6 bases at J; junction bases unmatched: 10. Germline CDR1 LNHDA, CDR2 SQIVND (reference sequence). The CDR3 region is CASSSRTSGKRAGELFF. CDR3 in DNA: TGTGCCAGTAGTTCCCGGACTAGCGGGAAGCGGGCCGGGGAGCTGTTTTTT.

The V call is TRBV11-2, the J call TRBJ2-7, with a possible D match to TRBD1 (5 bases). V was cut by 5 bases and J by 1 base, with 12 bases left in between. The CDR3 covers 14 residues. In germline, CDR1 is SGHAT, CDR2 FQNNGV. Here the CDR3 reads CASSRNQGSYEQYF. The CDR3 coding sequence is TGTGCCAGCAGCCGAAACCAGGGTTCCTACGAGCAGTACTTC.

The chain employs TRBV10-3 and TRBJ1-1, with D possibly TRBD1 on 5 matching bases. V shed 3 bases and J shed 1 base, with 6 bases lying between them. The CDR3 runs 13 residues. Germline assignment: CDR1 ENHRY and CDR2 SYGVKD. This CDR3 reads CAISERGNTEAFF. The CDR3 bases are TGTGCCATCAGTGAAAGGGGGAACACTGAAGCTTTCTTT.

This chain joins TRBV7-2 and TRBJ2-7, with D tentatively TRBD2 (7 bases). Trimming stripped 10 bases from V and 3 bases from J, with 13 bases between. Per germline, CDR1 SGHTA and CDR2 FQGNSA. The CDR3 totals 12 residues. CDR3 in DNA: TGTGCCATCTCAGGGGAGGGCTACGAGCAGTACTTC. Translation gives CAISGEGYEQYF.

The CDR3 loop is CASSIQGGDGYTF. The DNA for the CDR3 is TGTGCCAGCAGCATCCAGGGGGGTGATGGCTACACCTTC. J is TRBJ1-2 and V is TRBV13; TRBD1 agrees at 7 bases. The CDR3 is 13 residues long. Germline trimming cut 5 bases from V and 6 bases from J; bases unmatched to any gene: 6. Germline loops: CDR1 PRHDT, CDR2 FYEKMQ (reference sequence).

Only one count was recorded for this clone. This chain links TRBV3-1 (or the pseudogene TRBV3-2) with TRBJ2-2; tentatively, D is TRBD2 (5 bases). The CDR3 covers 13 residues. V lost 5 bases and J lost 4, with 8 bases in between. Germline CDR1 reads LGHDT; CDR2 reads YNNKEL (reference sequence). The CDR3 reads CASSSGITGELFF. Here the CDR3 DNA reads TGTGCCAGCAGCTCGGGGATCACCGGGGAGCTGTTTTTT.